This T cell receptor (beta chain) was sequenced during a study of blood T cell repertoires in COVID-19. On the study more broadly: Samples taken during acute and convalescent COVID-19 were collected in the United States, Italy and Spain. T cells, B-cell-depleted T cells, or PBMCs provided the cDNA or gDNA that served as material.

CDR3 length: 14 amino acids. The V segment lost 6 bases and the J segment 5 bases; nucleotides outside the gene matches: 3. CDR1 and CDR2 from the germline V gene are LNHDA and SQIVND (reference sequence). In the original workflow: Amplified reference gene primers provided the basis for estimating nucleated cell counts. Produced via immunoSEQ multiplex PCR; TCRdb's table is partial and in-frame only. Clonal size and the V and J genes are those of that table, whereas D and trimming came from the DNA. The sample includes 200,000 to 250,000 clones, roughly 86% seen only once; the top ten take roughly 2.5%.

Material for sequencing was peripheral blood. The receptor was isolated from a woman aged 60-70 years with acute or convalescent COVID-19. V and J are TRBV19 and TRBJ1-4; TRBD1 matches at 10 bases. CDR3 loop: CASRRTGGNEKLFF. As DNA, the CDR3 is TGTGCCAGTAGGCGGACAGGGGGAAATGAAAAACTGTTTTTT. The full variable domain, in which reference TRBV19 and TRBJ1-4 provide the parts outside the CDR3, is DGGITQSPKYLFRKEGQNVTLSCEQNLNHDAMYWYRQDPGQGLRLIYYSQIVNDFQKGDIAEGYSVSREKKESFPLTVTSAQKNPTAFYLCASRRTGGNEKLFFGSGTQLSVL.